These 9 T cell receptor beta chains were all obtained from the same sample, sequenced in a study of T-cell reconstitution after alpha-beta-depleted transplantation in children. Unique molecular identifiers featured in how the TCRbeta library was prepared. One entry per CDR3 protein, called by TCRdb with MiXCR from the PCR reads. The data show about 300,000 distinct CDR3 sequences, around a tenth seen once. The sequencing used PBMCs, collected before TCRalphabeta/CD19-depleted stem cell transplant. The source of these receptors is a boy younger than two with acute myeloid leukemia, due to receive a stem cell transplant.

This clonotype was counted many times. The rearrangement links TRBV27 to TRBJ2-6; the D gene is possibly TRBD1 (6 bases). In germline, CDR1 is MNHEY, CDR2 SMNVEV (reference sequence). Between the trimmed V and J ends, which lost 3 bases and 2 bases, there was a span of 20 bases. The CDR3 is 19 residues long. The CDR3 DNA follows: TGTGCCAGCAGTTTCCTCGGGGACAAACTTTTGGCTGGGGCCAACGTCCTGACTTTC. It codes for CASSFLGDKLLAGANVLTF.

This clonotype came up a few times. The chain uses TRBV20-1 and TRBJ2-2; 9 positions match TRBD1. Germline V lookup: CDR1 DFQATT, CDR2 SNEGSKA (reference sequence). V lost 4 bases to trimming and J lost 3 bases; unmatched junction nucleotides: 6. This CDR3 is built from 15 residues. CDR3 bases: TGCAGTGCTACAGCTACAGGGGGCTACACCGGGGAGCTGTTTTTT. It encodes CSATATGGYTGELFF.

V usage is TRBV5-1 and J usage is TRBJ2-7; tentatively, D is TRBD1 (6 bases). Trimming shortened V by 0 bases and J by 5 bases, and 12 bases separated the two germline ends. The CDR3 extends over 14 amino acids. Germline loops: CDR1 SGHRS, CDR2 YFSETQ. The CDR3 loop is CASSLVGAGDEQYF. The CDR3 DNA is TGCGCCAGCAGCTTGGTCGGGGCAGGGGACGAGCAGTACTTC.

This clonotype was counted at least ten times. V usage is TRBV9 and J usage is TRBJ2-7; TRBD2 aligns across 8 bases. CDR3 size: 14 residues. With V trimmed by 4 bases and J by 9 bases, 12 bases remained unmatched. The germline V gene encodes CDR1 SGDLS and CDR2 YYNGEE. CDR3 amino acids: CASSPVDGREVQYF. The CDR3 bases are TGTGCCAGCAGCCCAGTGGATGGGCGGGAGGTGCAGTACTTC.

This clonotype was detected many times. The chain is built from TRBV7-2 and TRBJ2-3; the match to TRBD2 covers 7 bases. The germline CDR1 and CDR2 sequences are SGHTA and FQGNSA. The CDR3 length is 15 residues. Germline trimming cut 1 base from V and 3 bases from J; bases unmatched to any gene: 4. The CDR3 DNA reads TGTGCCAGCAGCTTAGGGCGGGAGAGGACAGATACGCAGTATTTT. Amino acids: CASSLGRERTDTQYF.

The CDR3 reads CASSGQGARQPQHF. The CDR3 bases are TGTGCCAGTAGTGGGCAGGGGGCGCGGCAGCCCCAGCATTTT. The chain employs TRBV19 and TRBJ1-5; TRBD1 matches at 8 bases. Germline trimming cut 5 bases from V and 7 bases from J; bases unmatched to any gene: 7. Germline CDR1 reads LNHDA; CDR2 reads SQIVND (reference sequence). This CDR3 contains 14 residues.

The chain employs TRBV11-3 and TRBJ1-3; unclear D gene. The CDR3 totals 13 residues. The ends were cut back, 5 bases at V and 2 bases at J, with 7 bases in the middle. Per germline, CDR1 SGHNT and CDR2 YENEEA. The CDR3 sequence: CASSTEPGNTIYF. Written as DNA, the CDR3 is TGTGCCAGCAGCACAGAGCCTGGAAACACCATATATTTT. Variable domain in full (rest from reference TRBV11-3 and TRBJ1-3): EAGVVQSPRYKIIEKKQPVAFWCNPISGHNTLYWYLQNLGQGPELLIRYENEEAVDDSQLPKDRFSAERLKGVDSTLKIQPAELGDSAVYLCASSTEPGNTIYFGEGSWLTVV.

Remarks on this clonotype: The junction departs from the called germline gene at one end, perhaps through a read error. This chain uses TRBV2 with TRBJ2-7, with no clear D. The CDR3 is 12 amino acids. The germline V gene encodes CDR1 SNHLY and CDR2 FYNNEI. CDR3 loop: CASYLSSYEHYF. The CDR3 nucleotides read TGTGCCAGCTACTTAAGCTCCTACGAGCACTACTTC. Complete variable domain (other parts from reference TRBV2 and TRBJ2-7): EPEVTQTPSHQVTQMGQEVILRCVPISNHLYFYWYRQILGQKVEFLVSFYNNEISEKSEIFDDQFSVERPDGSNFTLKIRSTKLEDSAMYFCASYLSSYEHYFGPGTRLTVT.

CDR3: CASSSPGLAPNTGELFF. The CDR3 coding sequence is TGTGCCAGCAGTTCACCGGGACTAGCCCCGAACACCGGGGAGCTGTTTTTT. The genes are TRBV28 and TRBJ2-2; 9 bases are shared with TRBD2. CDR3 length: 17 amino acids. The V gene's germline CDR1 is MDHEN and CDR2 SYDVKM. Germline trimming cut 4 bases from V and 0 bases from J; bases unmatched to any gene: 6.